The 13 T cell receptor beta chains below come from one sample, sequenced in a study of cytomegalovirus exposure and HLA in healthy donors. Use of 60 Vbeta and 13 Jbeta primers characterized the PCR. The method was immunoSEQ multiplex PCR; TCRdb's version includes in-frame clones alone and lacks a portion of them. The repertoire includes roughly 80,000 clones, 67% of them detected once, and 6.5% to 7.5% sits in the top ten. The sample consisted of PBMCs. These receptors came from a woman between 50 and 59 years old in good health and CMV-seropositive.

This clone was picked up one time. This chain uses TRBV4-1 with TRBJ1-3, with 10 bases matching TRBD1. Germline-derived CDR1 and CDR2 are MGHRA and YSYEKL. V lost 3 bases, J lost 2 bases, and 7 bases stayed unmatched. This CDR3 has 17 residues. CDR3 protein: CASSHRQGARPGNTIYF. CDR3 sequence (DNA): TGCGCCAGCAGCCATAGACAGGGGGCGCGTCCTGGAAACACCATATATTTT.

The chain uses TRBV18 and TRBJ1-6, with D possibly being TRBD1 (5 bases). V was trimmed by 3 bases and J by 7 bases, leaving 13 bases between them. CDR1 is KGHSH and CDR2 is LQKENI in the germline V gene. The CDR3 has 15 amino acids. The CDR3 DNA is TGTGCCAGCTCACCTATCGGGACTTCAAATTCACCCCTCCACTTT. Amino acids: CASSPIGTSNSPLHF.

Concerning this clone itself: Other DNA sequences of this sample code for an identical CDR3. The CDR3, as DNA: TGTGCCAGCAGCTTAGGTGGGACACCACAAGAGACCCAGTACTTC. Translation gives CASSLGGTPQETQYF. The chain employs TRBV11-3 and TRBJ2-5; a weak D match, TRBD1 (6 bases). CDR1 SGHNT and CDR2 YENEEA come from the germline V gene. The CDR3 totals 15 residues. Between the trimmed V and J ends, which lost 1 base and 2 bases, there was a span of 11 bases.

This clone showed up just a few times. The chain carries TRBV4-2 and TRBJ2-1; TRBD2 matches 11 bases. This CDR3 comprises 14 residues. J lost 7 bases, V lost 5 bases, and 4 bases had no gene match. Germline loops: CDR1 LGHNA, CDR2 YNFKEQ. CDR3 residues: CASSLGLAENEQFF. Written as DNA, the CDR3 is TGTGCCAGCAGCTTGGGACTAGCGGAGAATGAGCAGTTCTTC.

The chain joins TRBV30 to TRBJ1-1; the D gene is possibly TRBD1 (5 bases). Germline lookup yields CDR1 GTSNPN and CDR2 SVGIG (reference sequence). There are 16 residues in the CDR3. Trimming left V 7 bases short and J 0 bases short, with 21 bases between. The CDR3 DNA reads as TGTGCCTACGTGCGGTTCAGGGCAATTATGAACACTGAAGCTTTCTTT. Translating gives CAYVRFRAIMNTEAFF.

In its sample, this clone was seen a few times. The CDR3 DNA follows: TGTGCCAGCACCAAAACAGGGGAAAATGGCTATGGCTACACCTTC. This codes for CASTKTGENGYGYTF. The chain employs TRBV5-4 and TRBJ1-2; 7 bases are shared with TRBD1. CDR1 is SGHNT and CDR2 is YYREEE in the germline V gene (reference sequence). After removal of 6 bases from V and 4 bases from J, the junction contained 12 bases not matched to a gene. CDR3 size: 15 residues.

The chain is built from TRBV7-9 and TRBJ1-4, with D unresolved. CDR1 is SEHNR, CDR2 FQNEAQ, per germline (reference sequence). Trimming removed 5 bases from V and 8 bases from J, with 18 bases in between. The CDR3 consists of 15 residues. CDR3 amino acids: CASSLGSGVGEKLFF. CDR3 coding DNA: TGTGCCAGCAGCCTTGGGAGCGGGGTAGGAGAAAAACTGTTTTTT.

V usage is TRBV9 and J usage is TRBJ1-3; possible D gene TRBD1, 6 bases. The V end lost 3 bases, the J end lost 0 bases, and 10 bases lay between the germline ends. The CDR3 has 15 amino acids. Germline assignment: CDR1 SGDLS and CDR2 YYNGEE. CDR3 coding DNA: TGTGCCAGCAGCGGGGACACTTTCTCTGGAAACACCATATATTTT. This gives the protein CASSGDTFSGNTIYF.

The CDR3 nucleotides are TGTGCCAGCAGCCAAGATGAGGGACAGGGGGGATCACCCCTCCACTTT. Encoded protein: CASSQDEGQGGSPLHF. V usage is TRBV4-2 and J usage is TRBJ1-6, with 11 bases fitting TRBD1. The CDR3 loop spans 16 amino acids. V lost 0 bases to trimming and J lost 10 bases; unmatched junction nucleotides: 5. Germline V gene lookup returns CDR1 LGHNA and CDR2 YNFKEQ.

The rearrangement links TRBV19 to TRBJ1-2; D gene uncertain. The CDR3 length is 12 residues. Per the germline V gene, CDR1 is LNHDA and CDR2 is SQIVND (reference sequence). With 5 bases removed from V and 3 bases from J, the gap between germline ends came to 7 bases. CDR3: CASSPADYGYTF. For the CDR3, the DNA is TGTGCCAGTAGTCCCGCGGACTATGGCTACACCTTC.

The chain combines TRBV5-1 with TRBJ2-1; TRBD2 matches 8 bases. Germline assignment: CDR1 SGHRS and CDR2 YFSETQ. CDR3 size: 12 residues. Unmatched junction bases numbered 8, after V lost 3 bases and J lost 15 bases. CDR3 sequence: CASSSIRGGPFF. The CDR3 DNA reads as TGCGCCAGCAGCTCCATCCGGGGGGGGCCGTTCTTC.

The chain recombines TRBV5-6 with TRBJ1-1, with D perhaps matching TRBD1 (5 bases). Per germline, CDR1 SGHDT and CDR2 YYEEEE. The CDR3 extends over 13 amino acids. The germline V and J ends were trimmed by 5 bases and 7 bases, with 15 bases remaining between them. CDR3 DNA: TGTGCCAGCAGTGACAGAGAATACCTTGAAGCTTTCTTT. Encoded protein: CASSDREYLEAFF. The whole variable domain, remainder taken from reference TRBV5-6 and TRBJ1-1, is DAGVTQSPTHLIKTRGQQVTLRCSPKSGHDTVSWYQQALGQGPQFIFQYYEEEERQRGNFPDRFSGHQFPNYSSELNVNALLLGDSALYLCASSDREYLEAFFGQGTRLTVV.

The V gene is TRBV7-9, the J gene TRBJ2-1; 9 bases map to TRBD2. The junction had 10 bases not matched to a gene; V was cut back by 5 bases and J by 8 bases. Germline values: CDR1 SEHNR, CDR2 FQNEAQ (reference sequence). The CDR3 consists of 15 residues. The DNA of the CDR3 is TGTGCCAGCAGCCCGAGGACTAGCGTTGTGCATGAGCAGTTCTTC. Encoded protein: CASSPRTSVVHEQFF.